Listed below are T cell receptor beta chains from one sample, sequenced in a study of neurological immune-mediated disorders. One entry per CDR3 protein, called by TCRdb with MiXCR from the 5' RACE reads. Of tens of thousands of distinct CDR3 sequences detected, 2.5% appear once; the ten largest clones hold nearly 2.5%. Sequences were obtained from PBMCs. The receptors derive from a man over 45 with multiple sclerosis. CDR3s include the opening cysteine and the closing phenylalanine or tryptophan. Fields, in order: CDR3 protein, CDR3 DNA, D gene, V gene, clone size, J gene. A D gene is named only where the DNA matches it firmly. Sizes are listed as once, few or many counts, or a class when the clone is expanded.

CASGGWVPPGASPDTQYF	TGCGCCAGCGGGGGATGGGTACCGCCGGGGGCGAGCCCAGATACGCAGTATTTT	NA	TRBV5-1	many	TRBJ2-3
CASSKTPTGSSTDTQYF	TGTGCCAGCAGTAAAACACCGACAGGGTCTAGCACAGATACGCAGTATTTT	TRBD1	TRBV7-9	many	TRBJ2-3
CASSRDRPAYEQYF	TGTGCCAGCAGCCGGGACAGGCCAGCCTACGAGCAGTACTTC	TRBD1	TRBV5-5	many	TRBJ2-7
CSVEGSGNNEKLFF	TGCAGCGTTGAAGGGTCCGGGAATAATGAAAAACTGTTTTTT	NA	TRBV29-1	medium-sized	TRBJ1-4
CAISEREGWVSEQYF	TGTGCCATCAGTGAACGGGAGGGGTGGGTGTCCGAGCAGTACTTC	TRBD2	TRBV10-3	many	TRBJ2-7
CASSTNRARGVVGETGELFF	TGCGCCAGCAGCACTAACCGGGCCAGGGGAGTAGTGGGTGAGACCGGGGAGCTGTTTTTT	NA	TRBV5-1	many	TRBJ2-2
CASSSRTGVPEAFF	TGCGCCAGCAGCTCAAGGACAGGGGTTCCTGAAGCTTTCTTT	TRBD1	TRBV5-1	many	TRBJ1-1
CASSLSLEQFF	TGTGCCAGCAGCTTAAGTTTGGAGCAGTTCTTC	NA	TRBV7-6	many	TRBJ2-1
CASSQESDTEAFF	TGTGCCAGCAGCCAGGAAAGCGACACTGAAGCTTTCTTT	NA	TRBV21-1	many	TRBJ1-1
CASSPLSGVEQYF	TGTGCCAGCAGTCCACTTTCGGGGGTCGAGCAGTACTTC	NA	TRBV27	many	TRBJ2-7
CASSFRIGGANTEAFF	TGCGCCAGCAGCTTTCGTATAGGGGGCGCCAACACTGAAGCTTTCTTT	TRBD1	TRBV5-1	many	TRBJ1-1
CSARDRFRFSSYEQYF	TGCAGTGCTAGAGATCGGTTCAGGTTTAGCTCCTACGAGCAGTACTTC	NA	TRBV20-1	many	TRBJ2-7
CASKSYRGDGEKLFF	TGTGCCAGCAAGTCTTACAGGGGAGATGGAGAAAAACTGTTTTTT	TRBD1	TRBV6-2/TRBV6-3	many	TRBJ1-4
CSVRDNYGYTF	TGCAGCGTACGGGATAACTATGGCTACACCTTC	NA	TRBV20-1	few	TRBJ1-2
CASSSDRNTEAFF	TGTGCCAGCAGCTCCGACAGGAACACTGAAGCTTTCTTT	NA	TRBV7-6	many	TRBJ1-1
CASTRGAATLGAFF	TGTGCCAGCACCCGAGGGGCAGCGACCCTTGGAGCTTTCTTT	NA	TRBV12-3/TRBV12-4	many	TRBJ1-1
CAISGGVEDGYTF	TGTGCCATCAGCGGGGGGGTTGAGGATGGCTACACCTTC	NA	TRBV10-3	many	TRBJ1-2
CASSLGSGVDWYEQYF	TGTGCCAGCAGTTTAGGTAGTGGGGTAGATTGGTACGAGCAGTACTTC	NA	TRBV12-3/TRBV12-4	many	TRBJ2-7
CASSEGLAGGTYEQYF	TGTGCCAGCAGTGAGGGACTAGCGGGGGGAACCTACGAGCAGTACTTC	TRBD2	TRBV6-5	many	TRBJ2-7
CASSVGQGFSEQFF	TGCGCCAGCAGCGTGGGACAGGGGTTTAGTGAGCAGTTCTTC	TRBD1	TRBV5-1	many	TRBJ2-1
CASSLGKNEQYF	TGCGCCAGCAGCTTGGGGAAGAACGAGCAGTACTTC	NA	TRBV5-1	many	TRBJ2-7
CATSRAQSGELFF	TGTGCCACCAGCAGGGCTCAATCCGGGGAGCTGTTTTTT	NA	TRBV15	many	TRBJ2-2
CASSTWTGISNEQFF	TGCGCCAGCAGCACCTGGACAGGGATCTCCAATGAGCAGTTCTTC	TRBD1	TRBV4-1	many	TRBJ2-1
CASSKGSLGQRKDTQYF	TGTGCCAGCAGCAAGGGATCCTTAGGACAGAGAAAAGATACGCAGTATTTT	NA	TRBV21-1	many	TRBJ2-3
CSARDRGRGGSRSYNEQFF	TGCAGTGCTAGAGATCGGGGGAGAGGCGGGAGCCGGTCCTACAATGAGCAGTTCTTC	TRBD2	TRBV20-1	many	TRBJ2-1
CSASKDRGDTGELFF	TGCAGTGCTAGTAAGGACAGGGGGGACACCGGGGAGCTGTTTTTT	TRBD1	TRBV20-1	few	TRBJ2-2
CASSPSGTGGSYEQYF	TGTGCCAGCAGCCCCTCCGGGACAGGGGGTTCCTACGAGCAGTACTTC	TRBD1	TRBV7-6	many	TRBJ2-7